Below, 31 T cell receptor beta chains from the same sample are listed, as sequenced in a study of blood T cell repertoires in COVID-19. Profiling relied on immunoSEQ multiplex PCR, and the TCRdb table lists in-frame clones only, not all of them. Of 180,000 or so clones listed, about three quarters are singletons. The sample was peripheral blood. Receptors were obtained from a woman between 45 and 65 years old with active or convalescent COVID-19.

This clone was counted between two and nine times. The chain joins TRBV10-3 to TRBJ2-5; TRBD2 matches 11 bases. Per the germline V gene, CDR1 is ENHRY and CDR2 is SYGVKD. With 6 bases clipped from V and 1 base from J, the junction kept 4 bases outside the gene matches. The CDR3 is 15 amino acids. In DNA, the CDR3 is TGTGCCATCAGCGGGACTAGCGGCCCCCAAGAGACCCAGTACTTC. This encodes CAISGTSGPQETQYF.

The J gene is TRBJ2-3, the V gene TRBV11-3, with 11 nucleotides matching TRBD1. CDR1 is SGHNT, CDR2 YENEEA, per germline. Trimming cost V 5 bases and J 1 base; bases outside gene matches: 5. This CDR3 spans 16 amino acids. The CDR3 loop is CASSGRGQGGTDTQYF. CDR3 coding DNA: TGTGCCAGCAGCGGGAGGGGACAGGGGGGCACAGATACGCAGTATTTT. The full variable domain, with the rest looked up from reference TRBV11-3 and TRBJ2-3, is EAGVVQSPRYKIIEKKQPVAFWCNPISGHNTLYWYLQNLGQGPELLIRYENEEAVDDSQLPKDRFSAERLKGVDSTLKIQPAELGDSAVYLCASSGRGQGGTDTQYFGPGTRLTVL.

This clone was observed at least ten times. The chain combines TRBV4-3 with TRBJ2-7; a weak D match, TRBD1 (5 bases). V was cut by 1 base and J by 3 bases, with 7 bases left in between. Germline V lookup: CDR1 LGHNA, CDR2 YSLEER. The CDR3 consists of 13 residues. CDR3 sequence (DNA): TGCGCCAGCAGCCAAGGACAGTTCTACGAGCAGTACTTC. Residues: CASSQGQFYEQYF.

The chain employs TRBV7-3 and TRBJ2-7; D not resolved. The CDR3 loop spans 15 amino acids. Trimming took off 2 bases at V and 0 bases at J, with 11 bases between the two ends. Per germline, CDR1 SGHTA and CDR2 FQGTGA. CDR3 protein: CASSLAHGSSYEQYF. The DNA for the CDR3 is TGTGCCAGCAGCTTAGCCCACGGTAGCTCCTACGAGCAGTACTTC.

CDR3 nucleotide sequence: TGTGCCAGCAGCTTCGCTAGCGGGGGGGGAACCCAAGAGACCCAGTACTTC. It translates to CASSFASGGGTQETQYF. The V call is TRBV7-2, the J call TRBJ2-5, with 12 bases identical to TRBD2. The CDR3 covers 17 residues. V was clipped by 3 bases and J by 1 base; unmatched bases: 6. Germline V gene sequence: CDR1 SGHTA, CDR2 FQGNSA.

The J gene is TRBJ1-1, the V gene TRBV6-5, with D possibly matching TRBD1 (5 bases). V gave up 5 bases and J gave up 5 bases, with 9 bases separating them. The CDR3 is 12 amino acids. The germline V gene has CDR1 MNHEY and CDR2 SVGAGI. CDR3 nucleotide sequence: TGTGCCAGCAGTCGGGGGGAAACTGAAGCTTTCTTT. Encoded protein: CASSRGETEAFF.

This clone was detected only a few times. The rearrangement links TRBV3-1 (or the pseudogene TRBV3-2) to TRBJ1-2, with D unresolved. Trimming stripped 0 bases from V and 4 bases from J, with 9 bases between. CDR3 length: 14 amino acids. The V gene's germline CDR1 is LGHDT and CDR2 YNNKEL (reference sequence). This CDR3 reads CASSQDLGSYGYTF. DNA of the CDR3: TGTGCCAGCAGCCAAGATTTGGGGAGCTATGGCTACACCTTC.

V usage is TRBV5-1 and J usage is TRBJ1-3; 9 bases are a match to TRBD1. The germline V gene has CDR1 SGHRS and CDR2 YFSETQ. This CDR3 is built from 17 residues. Germline trimming cut 0 bases from V and 3 bases from J; bases unmatched to any gene: 7. The CDR3 sequence is CASSLGLGTGFGNTIYF. CDR3 coding DNA: TGCGCCAGCAGCTTGGGGCTCGGGACAGGGTTTGGAAACACCATATATTTT.

V usage is TRBV18 and J usage is TRBJ1-1; 7 nucleotides line up with TRBD1. Germline CDR1 KGHSH, CDR2 LQKENI. This CDR3 contains 17 residues. V gave up 3 bases and J gave up 1 base; unmatched junction bases: 11. This CDR3 is CASSPGQSGLQNTEAFF. In DNA form, the CDR3 reads TGTGCCAGCTCACCGGGACAGAGTGGGCTCCAGAACACTGAAGCTTTCTTT.

This clone appeared a few times. The V gene is TRBV9, the J gene TRBJ2-3; D is perhaps TRBD2 (5 bases). The CDR3 spans 20 residues. In germline, CDR1 is SGDLS, CDR2 YYNGEE. V shed 3 bases and J shed 5 bases, with 31 bases lying between them. The CDR3 coding sequence is TGTGCCAGCAGCGCCCCCACTATCCGTAGAGCTGGGGAGACACAAGATACGCAGTATTTT. Translated: CASSAPTIRRAGETQDTQYF. Full variable domain (rest looked up from reference TRBV9 and TRBJ2-3): DSGVTQTPKHLITATGQRVTLRCSPRSGDLSVYWYQQSLDQGLQFLIQYYNGEERAKGNILERFSAQQFPDLHSELNLSSLELGDSALYFCASSAPTIRRAGETQDTQYFGPGTRLTVL.

V is TRBV28 and J is TRBJ2-5; weak D call: TRBD1 (5 bases). V was cut by 2 bases and J by 1 base, with 11 bases left in between. In germline, CDR1 is MDHEN, CDR2 SYDVKM. The CDR3 is 15 amino acids. For the CDR3, the DNA is TGTGCCAGCAGTTTACTCGCAGGGCCCCAAGAGACCCAGTACTTC. As protein: CASSLLAGPQETQYF.

The rearrangement links TRBV10-3 to TRBJ2-5, with 8 bases matching TRBD2. Trimming at V came to 4 bases and at J to 5 bases, leaving 6 bases not matched to a gene. The CDR3 is made up of 14 amino acids. Germline V gene data show CDR1 as ENHRY and CDR2 as SYGVKD. The CDR3 nucleotides read TGTGCCATCAGTGCCCAGGGCGGGGGGGAGACCCAGTACTTC. It yields the protein CAISAQGGGETQYF.

The rearrangement uses TRBV7-9 and TRBJ2-1, with D possibly matching TRBD2 (5 bases). CDR1 is SEHNR and CDR2 is FQNEAQ in the germline V gene (reference sequence). V dropped 1 base and J dropped 5 bases, with 9 bases sitting between them. The CDR3 totals 14 residues. The CDR3, as DNA: TGTGCCAGCAGCTTAGAATCTAGCCACAATGAGCAGTTCTTC. Its protein is CASSLESSHNEQFF.

This clone was seen a few times. This sample also contains other DNA sequences that code for the same CDR3. CDR3 DNA sequence: TGTGCCAGCAGTGGACAGGCGGACTATGGCTACACCTTC. Residues: CASSGQADYGYTF. The rearrangement links TRBV2 to TRBJ1-2; D possibly corresponds to TRBD1 (6 bases). Deletions cut 4 bases from V and 3 bases from J, with 9 bases between. The germline gives CDR1 SNHLY, CDR2 FYNNEI. The CDR3 contains 13 residues.

The chain couples TRBV28 to TRBJ2-5, with 9 positions matching TRBD2. CDR3 size: 13 residues. V lost 4 bases, J lost 5 bases, and 2 bases stayed unmatched. CDR1 and CDR2 from the germline V gene are MDHEN and SYDVKM. The CDR3 spells CASSSTSGETQYF. The CDR3 nucleotides are TGTGCCAGCAGTTCAACTAGCGGGGAGACCCAGTACTTC.

As concerns this clone: Mismatch with germline at one junction end may stem from a read error. The V and J genes are TRBV7-6 and TRBJ2-1; 12 bases fit TRBD2. Per the germline V gene, CDR1 is SGHVS and CDR2 is FNYEAQ. This CDR3 contains 17 residues. As DNA, the CDR3 is TGTGCCAGCAGTTTAGGGAAACTAGCGGGAGGCTGGGGTGAGCAGTTCTTC. Amino acids: CASSLGKLAGGWGEQFF.

This chain links TRBV4-3 with TRBJ2-5; the D gene is possibly TRBD1 (7 bases). V lost 0 bases, J lost 5 bases, and 13 bases lay in between. From germline, CDR1 is LGHNA and CDR2 YSLEER. CDR3 size: 15 residues. The CDR3 DNA follows: TGCGCCAGCAGCCAAGATCGGGCAGGGGGGGAGACCCAGTACTTC. This translates into CASSQDRAGGETQYF.

This clone showed up just a few times. The chain carries TRBV5-1 and TRBJ1-3, with D possibly being TRBD1 (6 bases). CDR3 length: 16 amino acids. The V and J ends lost 3 bases and 2 bases respectively, with 15 bases between them. Germline CDR1 reads SGHRS; CDR2 reads YFSETQ. CDR3 protein: CASSYGLGAAGNTIYF. CDR3 DNA: TGCGCCAGCAGCTATGGGTTGGGGGCTGCTGGAAACACCATATATTTT.

V usage is TRBV18 and J usage is TRBJ1-2; D gene uncertain. Germline assignment: CDR1 KGHSH and CDR2 LQKENI. This CDR3 has 12 residues. Trimming cost V 3 bases and J 6 bases, with 8 bases left between them. CDR3 residues: CASSPGLHGYTF. Here the CDR3 DNA reads TGTGCCAGCTCACCCGGACTCCATGGCTACACCTTC.

The chain carries TRBV6-2 or TRBV6-3 and TRBJ2-1; 9 bases are a match to TRBD1. The ends lost 6 bases at V and 5 bases at J; junction bases unmatched: 8. Looked up from germline, CDR1 is MNHEY and CDR2 is SVGEGT. The CDR3 has 15 amino acids. The CDR3 is CASSPAGQGHNEQFF. The CDR3 bases are TGTGCCAGCAGCCCTGCGGGACAGGGCCACAATGAGCAGTTCTTC.

The chain links TRBV12-5 to TRBJ2-3; possible D gene TRBD2, 6 bases. V was trimmed by 4 bases and J by 10 bases, leaving 18 bases between them. CDR1 is LGHNT, CDR2 FRNRAP, per germline. The CDR3 length is 14 residues. The CDR3 loop reads CASGSLRESPAQYF. CDR3 sequence (DNA): TGTGCTAGTGGTTCCTTGCGGGAATCTCCTGCGCAGTATTTT.

This clone came up once. The chain links TRBV11-1 to TRBJ1-1; TRBD1 might be the D (5 bases). Germline CDR1 is SGHAT and CDR2 is FQDESV (reference sequence). Trimming took 1 base from V and 4 from J, leaving 10 bases between them. The CDR3 is made up of 14 amino acids. The CDR3 loop reads CASSLVPTVTEAFF. The CDR3 DNA sequence: TGTGCCAGCAGCTTAGTTCCGACAGTCACTGAAGCTTTCTTT.

This rearrangement joins TRBV18 to TRBJ2-4; 12 bases are shared with TRBD2. The germline V gene encodes CDR1 KGHSH and CDR2 LQKENI. The junction had 10 bases not matched to a gene; V was cut back by 3 bases and J by 4 bases. This CDR3 is built from 18 residues. This CDR3 reads CASSPLAGGPTGKNIQYF. The CDR3 coding sequence is TGTGCCAGCTCACCCCTAGCGGGGGGGCCGACGGGGAAAAACATTCAGTACTTC.

The chain uses TRBV3-1 (or the pseudogene TRBV3-2) and TRBJ2-4; 13 bases line up with TRBD2. Germline V CDR1 and CDR2: LGHDT, YNNKEL (reference sequence). The CDR3 is 17 residues long. V was pared by 1 base and J by 9 bases, with 9 bases of the junction left unmatched. This chain's CDR3 is CASSQVGLAGVVGIQYF. CDR3 nucleotides: TGTGCCAGCAGCCAAGTCGGACTAGCGGGAGTTGTAGGCATTCAGTACTTC.

This clone has only one observation. The gene calls are TRBV19 and TRBJ1-4; D ambiguous. Germline values: CDR1 LNHDA, CDR2 SQIVND (reference sequence). With 5 bases removed from V and 5 bases from J, the gap between germline ends came to 15 bases. This CDR3 spans 15 amino acids. In DNA form, the CDR3 reads TGTGCCAGTAGTCTATTTTCGGGGATCAATGAAAAACTGTTTTTT. Its protein is CASSLFSGINEKLFF.

The chain links TRBV7-2 to TRBJ2-5; TRBD2 agrees at 7 bases. The CDR3 runs to 16 residues. V dropped 5 bases and J dropped 6; count of bases not matched to a gene: 15. Germline values: CDR1 SGHTA, CDR2 FQGNSA. The CDR3 loop reads CASSPSGGEVGKTQYF. The CDR3 region has the DNA TGTGCCAGCAGCCCCTCGGGGGGAGAGGTTGGAAAGACCCAGTACTTC. The variable domain in full, with the rest retrieved from reference TRBV7-2 and TRBJ2-5, is GAGVSQSPSNKVTEKGKDVELRCDPISGHTALYWYRQSLGQGLEFLIYFQGNSAPDKSGLPSDRFSAERTGGSVSTLTIQRTQQEDSAVYLCASSPSGGEVGKTQYFGPGTRLLVL.

The rearrangement joins TRBV12-5 to TRBJ1-2, with D perhaps TRBD1 (5 bases). Looked up from germline, CDR1 is LGHNT and CDR2 is FRNRAP. The CDR3 covers 13 residues. V lost 3 bases and J lost 5, with 10 bases in between. CDR3 DNA sequence: TGTGCTAGTGGTTTTGACAGCAGATATGGCTACACCTTC. Translated: CASGFDSRYGYTF.

This clone appeared once. The CDR3: CASSQIAGEAYEQYF. CDR3 coding DNA: TGTGCCAGCAGTCAGATAGCGGGAGAAGCCTACGAGCAGTACTTC. The rearrangement uses TRBV6-2 or TRBV6-3 and TRBJ2-7; TRBD2 aligns across 9 bases. Germline-derived CDR1 and CDR2 are MNHEY and SVGEGT. This CDR3 is built from 15 residues. V was pared by 5 bases and J by 2 bases, with 7 bases of the junction left unmatched.

This chain joins TRBV7-2 and TRBJ2-7; 7 nucleotides line up with TRBD2. V trimming: 2 bases; J trimming: 4 bases; junction bases outside the gene matches: 2. Germline V gene data show CDR1 as SGHTA and CDR2 as FQGNSA. CDR3 size: 13 residues. The CDR3, as DNA: TGTGCCAGCAGCTTACAGGGAGGGTACGAGCAGTACTTC. Translated, it gives CASSLQGGYEQYF.

The chain is built from TRBV28 and TRBJ2-5; 7 nucleotides match TRBD1. From germline, CDR1 is MDHEN and CDR2 SYDVKM. The CDR3 totals 15 residues. J lost 3 bases, V lost 4 bases, and 8 bases had no gene match. The CDR3: CASSSPGTVKETQYF. The CDR3 region has the DNA TGTGCCAGCAGTTCCCCGGGGACAGTCAAAGAGACCCAGTACTTC.

The genes are TRBV7-2 and TRBJ2-1; D perhaps matches TRBD1 (6 bases). The CDR3 totals 15 residues. From germline, CDR1 is SGHTA and CDR2 FQGNSA. Trimming took off 0 bases at V and 2 bases at J, with 8 bases between the two ends. For the CDR3, the DNA is TGTGCCAGCAGCTTAGCGAGGGACACCTACAATGAGCAGTTCTTC. Encoded protein: CASSLARDTYNEQFF.